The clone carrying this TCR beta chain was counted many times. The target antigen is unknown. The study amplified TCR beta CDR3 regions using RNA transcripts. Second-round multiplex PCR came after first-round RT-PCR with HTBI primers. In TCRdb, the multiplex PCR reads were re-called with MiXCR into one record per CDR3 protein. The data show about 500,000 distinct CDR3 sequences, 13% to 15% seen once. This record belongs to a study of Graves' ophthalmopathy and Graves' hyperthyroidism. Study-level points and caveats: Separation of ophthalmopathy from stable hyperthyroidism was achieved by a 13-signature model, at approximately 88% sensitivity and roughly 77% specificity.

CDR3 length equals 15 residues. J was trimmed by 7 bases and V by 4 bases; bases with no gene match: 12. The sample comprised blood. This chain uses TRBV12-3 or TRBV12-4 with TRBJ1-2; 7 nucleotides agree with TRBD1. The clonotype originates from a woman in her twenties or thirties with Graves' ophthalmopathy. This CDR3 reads CASSYYPGTELGYTF. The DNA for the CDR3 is TGTGCCAGCAGTTACTACCCCGGGACAGAGCTTGGCTACACCTTC.